This T cell receptor beta chain was profiled in a study of blood T cell repertoires in COVID-19. The data were produced by immunoSEQ multiplex PCR, yet TCRdb's version contains in-frame clones alone and is incomplete. The sample has hundreds of thousands of clones; more than 80% are singletons. V shed 2 bases and J shed 4 bases, with 12 bases lying between them. The length of the CDR3 is 14 residues. Germline CDR1 and CDR2: KGHSH and LQKENI. Enrolled through a virtual design, the participants were between 18 and 89 years of age and came from 24 US areas. This receptor was identified in a man younger than 40 who had recovered from COVID-19. The rearrangement joins TRBV18 to TRBJ2-7; D call uncertain. Sequencing was performed on PBMCs or T cells enriched from blood (not recorded which). The CDR3 nucleotides read TGTGCCAGCTCACCAAGTTACAGTATATACGAGCAGTACTTC. It yields the protein CASSPSYSIYEQYF.